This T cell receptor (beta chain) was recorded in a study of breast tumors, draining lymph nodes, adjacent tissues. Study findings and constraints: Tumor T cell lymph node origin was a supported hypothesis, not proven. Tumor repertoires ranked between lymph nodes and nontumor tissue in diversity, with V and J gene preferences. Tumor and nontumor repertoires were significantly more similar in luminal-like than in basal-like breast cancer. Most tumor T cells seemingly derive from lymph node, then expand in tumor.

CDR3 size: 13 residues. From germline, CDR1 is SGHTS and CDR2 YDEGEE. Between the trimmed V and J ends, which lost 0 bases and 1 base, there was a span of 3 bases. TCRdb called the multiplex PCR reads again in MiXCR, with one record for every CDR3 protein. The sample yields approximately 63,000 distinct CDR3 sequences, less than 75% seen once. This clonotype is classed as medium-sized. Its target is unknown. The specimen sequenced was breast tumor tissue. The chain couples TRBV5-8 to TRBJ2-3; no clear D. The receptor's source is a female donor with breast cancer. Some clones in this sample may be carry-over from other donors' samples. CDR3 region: CASSLVGTDTQYF. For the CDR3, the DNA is TGTGCCAGCAGCTTGGTTGGCACAGATACGCAGTATTTT.